This is a list of T cell receptor beta chains from one sample in a study of blood T cell repertoires in COVID-19. The assay was immunoSEQ multiplex PCR, and TCRdb's table has in-frame clones only and misses some. The sample carries tens of thousands of clones, about 88% recorded once. Sequenced material: peripheral blood. These receptors originate from an elderly man with acute or convalescent COVID-19. CDR3s include the opening cysteine and the closing phenylalanine or tryptophan. Fields, in order: J gene, V gene, clone size, D gene, CDR3 protein, CDR3 DNA. The D gene is left open where the match is weak. The size entry is marked missing in some rows and otherwise reads once, few, many or a size class.

j_gene: TRBJ1-2; v_gene: TRBV19; abundance: .; d_gene: .; CDR3aa: CASSMQQVNYGYTF; CDR3nt: TGTGCCAGTAGTATGCAACAGGTTAACTATGGCTACACCTTC
j_gene: TRBJ2-4; v_gene: TRBV5-1; abundance: .; d_gene: .; CDR3aa: CASSFGQAQVAKNIQYF; CDR3nt: TGCGCCAGCAGCTTTGGTCAGGCTCAAGTAGCCAAAAACATTCAGTACTTC
j_gene: TRBJ2-1; v_gene: TRBV4-2; abundance: .; d_gene: .; CDR3aa: CASSQVPFPEQFF; CDR3nt: TGTGCCAGCAGCCAAGTCCCGTTCCCGGAGCAGTTCTTC
j_gene: TRBJ1-3; v_gene: TRBV19; abundance: .; d_gene: .; CDR3aa: CASSQAYSGNTIYF; CDR3nt: TGTGCCAGTAGCCAAGCCTACTCTGGAAACACCATATATTTT
j_gene: TRBJ1-1; v_gene: TRBV3-1/TRBV3-2; abundance: .; d_gene: .; CDR3aa: CASSDTGPWTEAFF; CDR3nt: TGTGCCAGCAGCGATACAGGGCCGTGGACTGAAGCTTTCTTT
j_gene: TRBJ1-1; v_gene: TRBV2; abundance: .; d_gene: .; CDR3aa: CASSSSRTSLAEAFF; CDR3nt: TGTGCCAGCAGTTCGTCTCGGACTAGTCTCGCTGAAGCTTTCTTT
j_gene: TRBJ1-4; v_gene: TRBV30; abundance: .; d_gene: .; CDR3aa: CAWSVLSTNEKLFF; CDR3nt: TGTGCCTGGAGTGTACTCTCAACTAATGAAAAACTGTTTTTT
j_gene: TRBJ2-3; v_gene: TRBV29-1; abundance: .; d_gene: TRBD2; CDR3aa: CSVELAGVPRDTQYF; CDR3nt: TGCAGCGTTGAACTAGCGGGGGTTCCCCGGGATACGCAGTATTTT
j_gene: TRBJ2-2; v_gene: TRBV29-1; abundance: .; d_gene: TRBD1; CDR3aa: CSVEADRLAPGELFF; CDR3nt: TGCAGCGTTGAAGCGGACAGGTTGGCGCCCGGGGAGCTGTTTTTT
j_gene: TRBJ2-1; v_gene: TRBV24-1; abundance: .; d_gene: .; CDR3aa: CATSEREAPYNEQFF; CDR3nt: TGTGCCACCAGTGAAAGGGAGGCTCCCTACAATGAGCAGTTCTTC
j_gene: TRBJ2-5; v_gene: TRBV5-4; abundance: .; d_gene: TRBD2; CDR3aa: CASSPGTSGRPSGETQYF; CDR3nt: TGTGCCAGCAGCCCGGGGACTAGCGGGAGGCCCTCCGGAGAGACCCAGTACTTC
j_gene: TRBJ1-1; v_gene: TRBV10-3; abundance: .; d_gene: TRBD1; CDR3aa: CAISDPTGWNTEAFF; CDR3nt: TGTGCCATCAGTGACCCGACAGGGTGGAACACTGAAGCTTTCTTT
j_gene: TRBJ2-1; v_gene: TRBV3-1/TRBV3-2; abundance: .; d_gene: TRBD2; CDR3aa: CASSPLPGLGPYNEQFF; CDR3nt: TGTGCCAGCAGCCCTCTACCGGGACTAGGGCCCTACAATGAGCAGTTCTTC
j_gene: TRBJ1-6; v_gene: TRBV30; abundance: few; d_gene: .; CDR3aa: CAWSPRDSSPLHF; CDR3nt: TGTGCCTGGAGTCCCCGGGACTCATCACCCCTCCACTTT
j_gene: TRBJ2-7; v_gene: TRBV10-3; abundance: .; d_gene: .; CDR3aa: CATAEAVYEQYF; CDR3nt: TGTGCCACCGCGGAGGCCGTCTACGAGCAGTACTTC
j_gene: TRBJ1-1; v_gene: TRBV5-1; abundance: .; d_gene: TRBD1; CDR3aa: CASSPGQGSGTEAFF; CDR3nt: TGCGCCAGCAGCCCGGGACAGGGCTCGGGCACTGAAGCTTTCTTT
j_gene: TRBJ2-5; v_gene: TRBV4-2; abundance: .; d_gene: TRBD2; CDR3aa: CASSPSGGAKQETQYF; CDR3nt: TGTGCCAGCAGCCCGAGCGGGGGGGCCAAGCAAGAGACCCAGTACTTC
j_gene: TRBJ2-4; v_gene: TRBV18; abundance: .; d_gene: TRBD1; CDR3aa: CASSSSQGEGNIQYF; CDR3nt: TGTGCCAGCTCATCTTCTCAGGGGGAAGGAAACATTCAGTACTTC
j_gene: TRBJ2-2; v_gene: TRBV10-3; abundance: .; d_gene: .; CDR3aa: CATTQGLSGELFF; CDR3nt: TGTGCCACCACCCAAGGACTATCCGGGGAGCTGTTTTTT
j_gene: TRBJ1-5; v_gene: TRBV19; abundance: .; d_gene: TRBD1; CDR3aa: CASSITGGSNQPQHF; CDR3nt: TGTGCCAGTAGTATAACAGGGGGCTCTAATCAGCCCCAGCATTTT
j_gene: TRBJ1-1; v_gene: TRBV6-5; abundance: few; d_gene: .; CDR3aa: CASSRDTRGTEAFF; CDR3nt: TGTGCCAGCAGTCGGGACACACGAGGCACTGAAGCTTTCTTT
j_gene: TRBJ1-3; v_gene: TRBV30; abundance: .; d_gene: .; CDR3aa: CAWSVLPPGNTIYF; CDR3nt: TGTGCCTGGAGTGTACTTCCTCCTGGAAACACCATATATTTT
j_gene: TRBJ1-5; v_gene: TRBV6-5; abundance: .; d_gene: .; CDR3aa: CASSRDRGQPQHF; CDR3nt: TGTGCCAGTTCCCGGGACCGGGGGCAGCCCCAGCATTTT
j_gene: TRBJ2-2; v_gene: TRBV5-1; abundance: .; d_gene: .; CDR3aa: CASSLSGVTGELFF; CDR3nt: TGCGCCAGCAGCTTATCAGGGGTAACCGGGGAGCTGTTTTTT
j_gene: TRBJ1-6; v_gene: TRBV3-1/TRBV3-2; abundance: .; d_gene: .; CDR3aa: CASSQAQGNSPLHF; CDR3nt: TGTGCCAGCAGCCAAGCCCAGGGTAATTCACCCCTCCACTTT
j_gene: TRBJ2-3; v_gene: TRBV2; abundance: .; d_gene: .; CDR3aa: CASRAASTDTQYF; CDR3nt: TGTGCCAGCAGGGCCGCTAGCACAGATACGCAGTATTTT
j_gene: TRBJ2-1; v_gene: TRBV6-5; abundance: .; d_gene: TRBD1; CDR3aa: CASSSRRTGGRDEQFF; CDR3nt: TGTGCCAGCAGTTCGAGACGGACAGGGGGCAGGGATGAGCAGTTCTTC
j_gene: TRBJ1-3; v_gene: TRBV18; abundance: .; d_gene: .; CDR3aa: CASSQISASNSGNTIYF; CDR3nt: TGTGCCAGCTCACAAATAAGTGCCTCTAACTCTGGAAACACCATATATTTT
j_gene: TRBJ1-2; v_gene: TRBV6-5; abundance: .; d_gene: TRBD1; CDR3aa: CASSSDRGRGYTF; CDR3nt: TGTGCCAGCAGCTCGGACAGGGGGCGAGGCTACACCTTC
j_gene: TRBJ1-6; v_gene: TRBV6-6; abundance: .; d_gene: TRBD1; CDR3aa: CASSLRQGKYSPLHF; CDR3nt: TGTGCCAGCAGCCTTCGACAGGGGAAGTACTCACCCCTCCACTTT
j_gene: TRBJ1-1; v_gene: TRBV2; abundance: .; d_gene: .; CDR3aa: CASRWQGNTEAFF; CDR3nt: TGTGCCAGCAGGTGGCAGGGGAACACTGAAGCTTTCTTT
j_gene: TRBJ1-1; v_gene: TRBV6-5; abundance: .; d_gene: TRBD1; CDR3aa: CASSSSGTGRNTEAFF; CDR3nt: TGTGCCAGCAGTTCGTCCGGGACAGGGAGGAACACTGAAGCTTTCTTT
j_gene: TRBJ2-7; v_gene: TRBV10-1; abundance: .; d_gene: .; CDR3aa: CASSEWQGSEQYF; CDR3nt: TGCGCCAGCAGTGAGTGGCAGGGTAGTGAGCAGTACTTC
j_gene: TRBJ2-3; v_gene: TRBV4-1; abundance: .; d_gene: TRBD2; CDR3aa: CASSLALTSGGFTDTQYF; CDR3nt: TGCGCCAGCAGCCTCGCGTTGACTAGCGGGGGCTTCACAGATACGCAGTATTTT
j_gene: TRBJ2-7; v_gene: TRBV5-1; abundance: once; d_gene: TRBD1; CDR3aa: CASSVGGTGYYEQYF; CDR3nt: TGCGCCAGCAGCGTGGGAGGGACAGGGTATTACGAGCAGTACTTC
j_gene: TRBJ2-7; v_gene: TRBV30; abundance: .; d_gene: TRBD2; CDR3aa: CAWSRTSPYEQYF; CDR3nt: TGTGCCTGGTCTAGGACTAGCCCCTACGAGCAGTACTTC
j_gene: TRBJ1-5; v_gene: TRBV5-1; abundance: .; d_gene: .; CDR3aa: CASSLDYNQPQHF; CDR3nt: TGCGCCAGCAGCTTGGACTACAATCAGCCCCAGCATTTT
j_gene: TRBJ2-7; v_gene: TRBV25-1; abundance: .; d_gene: TRBD1; CDR3aa: CASRGQGSSYEQYF; CDR3nt: TGTGCCAGCAGAGGACAGGGGTCCTCCTACGAGCAGTACTTC
j_gene: TRBJ1-5; v_gene: TRBV19; abundance: .; d_gene: .; CDR3aa: CASNIGQGGQPQHF; CDR3nt: TGTGCCAGTAATATTGGGCAGGGAGGTCAGCCCCAGCATTTT
j_gene: TRBJ2-3; v_gene: TRBV7-8; abundance: .; d_gene: TRBD2; CDR3aa: CASRPSPGLAGLGADTQYF; CDR3nt: TGTGCCAGCAGACCTTCCCCTGGACTAGCGGGCCTAGGCGCAGATACGCAGTATTTT
j_gene: TRBJ2-2; v_gene: TRBV5-4; abundance: .; d_gene: .; CDR3aa: CASSVGINGAGELFF; CDR3nt: TGTGCCAGCAGCGTCGGGATAAATGGAGCCGGGGAGCTGTTTTTT
j_gene: TRBJ2-7; v_gene: TRBV28; abundance: .; d_gene: .; CDR3aa: CASSHRSLSPAPLYEQYF; CDR3nt: TGTGCCAGCAGTCACAGGTCGCTAAGTCCTGCTCCCCTCTACGAGCAGTACTTC
j_gene: TRBJ2-1; v_gene: TRBV7-3; abundance: .; d_gene: TRBD1; CDR3aa: CASSLQGASNEQFF; CDR3nt: TGTGCCAGCAGCTTACAGGGGGCTTCTAATGAGCAGTTCTTC
j_gene: TRBJ1-4; v_gene: TRBV10-1; abundance: .; d_gene: TRBD1; CDR3aa: CASSEAGGNEKLFF; CDR3nt: TGCGCCAGCAGTGAAGCAGGGGGCAATGAAAAACTGTTTTTT
j_gene: TRBJ1-6; v_gene: TRBV10-3; abundance: once; d_gene: .; CDR3aa: CAISEGNRRNNSPLHF; CDR3nt: TGTGCCATCAGTGAGGGTAACAGGCGTAATAATTCACCCCTCCACTTT
j_gene: TRBJ2-1; v_gene: TRBV27; abundance: .; d_gene: TRBD1; CDR3aa: CASSSGQGLNEQFF; CDR3nt: TGTGCCAGCAGTTCAGGACAGGGTTTAAATGAGCAGTTCTTC
j_gene: TRBJ1-1; v_gene: TRBV19; abundance: .; d_gene: TRBD1; CDR3aa: CASSIGGQVNTEAFF; CDR3nt: TGTGCCAGTAGTATCGGGGGACAGGTGAACACTGAAGCTTTCTTT
j_gene: TRBJ1-2; v_gene: TRBV4-1; abundance: once; d_gene: .; CDR3aa: CASSQETVEGYGYTF; CDR3nt: TGCGCCAGCAGCCAAGAAACCGTCGAGGGCTATGGCTACACCTTC
j_gene: TRBJ2-4; v_gene: TRBV21-1; abundance: .; d_gene: .; CDR3aa: CASSKAVAREERAKNIQYF; CDR3nt: TGTGCCAGCAGCAAAGCTGTGGCCAGGGAGGAGAGGGCCAAAAACATTCAGTACTTC
j_gene: TRBJ1-5; v_gene: TRBV19; abundance: .; d_gene: .; CDR3aa: CASSPERNQPQHF; CDR3nt: TGTGCCAGTAGTCCCGAGCGCAATCAGCCCCAGCATTTT
j_gene: TRBJ2-1; v_gene: TRBV3-1/TRBV3-2; abundance: .; d_gene: .; CDR3aa: CASSHLDRYNEQFF; CDR3nt: TGTGCCAGCAGCCACCTCGACAGATACAATGAGCAGTTCTTC
j_gene: TRBJ2-3; v_gene: TRBV3-1/TRBV3-2; abundance: .; d_gene: TRBD2; CDR3aa: CASGTSANTQYF; CDR3nt: TGTGCTAGCGGGACTAGCGCGAATACGCAGTATTTT
j_gene: TRBJ1-2; v_gene: TRBV24-1; abundance: .; d_gene: TRBD1; CDR3aa: CATSGPGQGAVGYTF; CDR3nt: TGTGCCACCAGTGGTCCGGGACAGGGGGCTGTTGGCTACACCTTC
j_gene: TRBJ2-5; v_gene: TRBV18; abundance: once; d_gene: TRBD1; CDR3aa: CASSRGTGGETQYF; CDR3nt: TGTGCCAGCTCACGAGGGACAGGAGGGGAGACCCAGTACTTC
j_gene: TRBJ1-4; v_gene: TRBV19; abundance: .; d_gene: TRBD1; CDR3aa: CASSDRAGEKLFF; CDR3nt: TGTGCCAGTAGTGACAGGGCGGGTGAAAAACTGTTTTTT
j_gene: TRBJ2-7; v_gene: TRBV5-1; abundance: .; d_gene: .; CDR3aa: CASSFDETKYEQYF; CDR3nt: TGCGCCAGCAGCTTCGACGAGACTAAGTACGAGCAGTACTTC
j_gene: TRBJ2-5; v_gene: TRBV5-4; abundance: .; d_gene: .; CDR3aa: CASSPGTTLETQYF; CDR3nt: TGTGCCAGCAGCCCGGGGACAACACTCGAGACCCAGTACTTC
j_gene: TRBJ1-5; v_gene: TRBV30; abundance: .; d_gene: .; CDR3aa: CAWSGGDDQPQHF; CDR3nt: TGTGCCTGGAGTGGAGGAGACGACCAGCCCCAGCATTTT
j_gene: TRBJ1-2; v_gene: TRBV6-1; abundance: .; d_gene: .; CDR3aa: CASSEVTGFYGYTF; CDR3nt: TGTGCCAGCAGTGAAGTAACGGGATTCTATGGCTACACCTTC